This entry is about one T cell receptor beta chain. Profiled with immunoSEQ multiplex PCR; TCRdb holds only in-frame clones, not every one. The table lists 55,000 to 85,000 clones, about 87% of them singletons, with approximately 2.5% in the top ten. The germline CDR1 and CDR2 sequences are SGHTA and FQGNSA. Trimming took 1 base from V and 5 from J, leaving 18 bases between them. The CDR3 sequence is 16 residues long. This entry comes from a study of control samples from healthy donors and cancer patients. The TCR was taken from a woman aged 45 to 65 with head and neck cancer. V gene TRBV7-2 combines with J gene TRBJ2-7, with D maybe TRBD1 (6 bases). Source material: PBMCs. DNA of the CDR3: TGTGCCAGCAGCTTAGTAGCAGGGGCACAGGTCCACGAGCAGTACTTC. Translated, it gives CASSLVAGAQVHEQYF.